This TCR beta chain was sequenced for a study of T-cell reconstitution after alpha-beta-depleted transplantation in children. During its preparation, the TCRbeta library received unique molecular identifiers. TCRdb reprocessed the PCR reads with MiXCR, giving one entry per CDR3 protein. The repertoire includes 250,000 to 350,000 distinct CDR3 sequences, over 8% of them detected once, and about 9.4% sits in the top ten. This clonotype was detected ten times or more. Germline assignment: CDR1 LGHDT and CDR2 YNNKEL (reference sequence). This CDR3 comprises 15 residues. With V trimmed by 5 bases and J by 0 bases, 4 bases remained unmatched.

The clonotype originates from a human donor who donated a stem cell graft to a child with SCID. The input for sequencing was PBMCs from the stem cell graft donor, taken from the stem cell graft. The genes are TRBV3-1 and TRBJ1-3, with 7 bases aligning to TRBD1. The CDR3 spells CASSETGSSGNTIYF. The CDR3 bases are TGTGCCAGCAGCGAGACAGGGAGCTCTGGAAACACCATATATTTT.